Listed below are T cell receptor beta chains from one sample, sequenced in a study of T-cell reconstitution after alpha-beta-depleted transplantation in children. TCRdb called the PCR reads again in MiXCR, with one record for every CDR3 protein. There are about 27,000 distinct CDR3 sequences in the sample; roughly a sixth occur only once, and roughly 37% lies in the top ten. The sequenced sample was PBMCs, mostly from graft donor cells, obtained 60 days after TCRalphabeta/CD19-depleted stem cell transplant. The origin of the receptors is a male patient between 2 and 15 years old who had a stem cell transplant for acute lymphoblastic leukemia, so the T cells may come from the graft donor. The CDR3 runs from the conserved cysteine through the conserved F or W. A D gene is named only where the DNA matches it firmly. Size values are once, few and many counts, or a class for expanded clones, and some rows have none.

J: TRBJ2-1
size: -
V: TRBV5-1
D: -
CDR3: CASADRTGNEQFF
DNA: TGCGCCAGCGCTGATAGGACCGGGAATGAGCAGTTCTTC

J: TRBJ2-7
size: -
V: TRBV3-1
D: -
CDR3: CASSRRGFAYEQYF
DNA: TGTGCCAGCAGCCGCAGAGGTTTCGCCTACGAGCAGTACTTC

J: TRBJ2-1
size: -
V: TRBV14
D: TRBD2
CDR3: CASSQVGTSGSAEQFF
DNA: TGTGCCAGCAGCCAAGTTGGGACTAGCGGGAGTGCTGAGCAGTTCTTC

J: TRBJ2-3
size: -
V: TRBV24-1
D: TRBD1
CDR3: CATRAGRVGTGETDTQYF
DNA: TGTGCCACCAGGGCAGGACGGGTCGGGACAGGGGAGACAGATACGCAGTATTTT

J: TRBJ1-1
size: few
V: TRBV5-6
D: -
CDR3: CASSLAGVASGVGAFF
DNA: TGTGCCAGCAGCTTGGCCGGCGTGGCCTCCGGAGTGGGAGCTTTCTTT

J: TRBJ1-6
size: -
V: TRBV7-9
D: -
CDR3: CASSFTQEGSPLHF
DNA: TGTGCCAGCAGCTTTACACAAGAAGGTTCACCCCTCCACTTT

J: TRBJ2-7
size: few
V: TRBV7-9
D: -
CDR3: CASSLDGTYEQYF
DNA: TGTGCCAGCAGCTTAGACGGAACCTACGAGCAGTACTTC

J: TRBJ1-6
size: many
V: TRBV20-1
D: -
CDR3: CSANPGRNSPLHF
DNA: TGCAGTGCTAATCCCGGGAGAAATTCACCCCTCCACTTT

J: TRBJ1-2
size: medium-sized
V: TRBV27
D: TRBD1
CDR3: CASSPPGTGDGYTF
DNA: TGTGCCAGCAGCCCACCCGGGACAGGGGATGGCTACACCTTC

J: TRBJ2-7
size: -
V: TRBV7-9
D: TRBD1
CDR3: CASSFTGGSYEQYF
DNA: TGTGCCAGCAGCTTCACAGGGGGTTCCTACGAGCAGTACTTC